The rows below give T cell receptor beta chains drawn from one sample of a study of human T cells and chemical hapten exposure. Each CDR3 protein is one row after TCRdb ran MiXCR on the RACE reads. The sample contains around 120,000 distinct CDR3 sequences, 11% of which appear only once. This specimen consisted of whole blood, obtained in connection with sensitization to the hapten diphenylcyclopropenone (DPC). The receptors derive from a woman between 40 and 50 years old with alopecia areata. Some clones in this sample may be carry-over from other donors' samples. CDR3s include the opening cysteine and the closing phenylalanine or tryptophan. The D gene is left open where the match is weak. Some rows have no size entry. The others give once, few or many, or a class for an expanded clone.

TRBJ1-6	11	many	-	TRBV30	TGTGCCTGGAGCCGGGATTCACCCCTCCACTTT	CAWSRDSPLHF
TRBJ2-7	14	-	-	TRBV7-9	TGTGCCAGCAGCTTATCCTCCCAGAGCTACGAGCAGTACTTC	CASSLSSQSYEQYF
TRBJ2-7	14	few	TRBD2	TRBV10-2	TGCGCCAGCAGGGGGAGCGGGAGGCCTTTTGAGCAGTACTTC	CASRGSGRPFEQYF
TRBJ1-1	16	-	TRBD1	TRBV6-5	TGTGCCAGCAGTTACGCCGGGACAGGGAGGAACACTGAAGCTTTCTTT	CASSYAGTGRNTEAFF
TRBJ1-1	11	few	-	TRBV11-2	TGTGCCAGCAGCCAGTCCACTGAAGCTTTCTTT	CASSQSTEAFF
TRBJ2-1	15	many	TRBD1	TRBV7-2	TGTGCCAGCAGCCAGGACAGGGGCCAGGCGGATGAGCAGTTCTTC	CASSQDRGQADEQFF
TRBJ1-2	12	-	TRBD1	TRBV10-3	TGTGCCATCAGGACAGGGGACTATGGCTACACCTTC	CAIRTGDYGYTF
TRBJ1-2	13	-	-	TRBV6-1	TGTGCCAGCAGTGAAGGACAGCACTATGGCTACACCTTC	CASSEGQHYGYTF
TRBJ1-1	11	-	-	TRBV6-5	TGTGCCAGCAGGTTGAGGACTGAAGCTTTCTTT	CASRLRTEAFF
TRBJ2-3	19	-	TRBD2	TRBV7-9	TGTGCCAGCAGCCCCTCGGTGTTAGCGGGAGGCCTAAGCACAGATACGCAGTATTTT	CASSPSVLAGGLSTDTQYF
TRBJ2-7	14	many	-	TRBV7-2	TGTGCCAGCAGCTTAGATAGCAGGGGTCGGGAGCAGTACTTC	CASSLDSRGREQYF
TRBJ2-7	14	-	TRBD1	TRBV20-1	TGCAGTGCTAGATCCCGGGACAGGGGCTACGAGCAGTACTTC	CSARSRDRGYEQYF
TRBJ2-7	15	few	-	TRBV11-1	TGTGCCAGCAGCTTACGAGGGGGTGTCTCCTACGAGCAGTACTTC	CASSLRGGVSYEQYF
TRBJ2-7	16	-	TRBD2	TRBV5-1	TGCGCCAGCAGCTCGAATAGCGGGAGGATCTCCTACGAGCAGTACTTC	CASSSNSGRISYEQYF
TRBJ1-1	18	many	-	TRBV3-1	TGTGCCAGCACGGGTAGGGGGAGCGGAACCGGACAGAACACTGAAGCTTTCTTT	CASTGRGSGTGQNTEAFF
TRBJ2-3	14	many	TRBD2	TRBV29-1	TGCAGCGTTGAGCTAGCGGGGGACACAGATACGCAGTATTTT	CSVELAGDTDTQYF
TRBJ2-1	16	-	TRBD1	TRBV28	TGTGCCAGCAGCTACCAACGGGGACAGGGGATCAATGAGCAGTTCTTC	CASSYQRGQGINEQFF
TRBJ1-5	15	many	-	TRBV7-2	TGTGCCAGCACCCCTATGGGATTGGGCAATCAGCCCCAGCATTTT	CASTPMGLGNQPQHF
TRBJ2-3	15	-	-	TRBV30	TGTGCCTGGAGTGCCGACACAGGGAGGACAGATACGCAGTATTTT	CAWSADTGRTDTQYF
TRBJ2-3	15	-	TRBD2	TRBV12-3/TRBV12-4	TGTGCCAGCAGTTTAGACGGGGGGGCCCCAGATACGCAGTATTTT	CASSLDGGAPDTQYF
TRBJ1-6	15	-	-	TRBV5-1	TGCGCCAGCAGCCCGATGGACCCCCCTACCTCACCCCTCCACTTT	CASSPMDPPTSPLHF
TRBJ2-2	15	many	-	TRBV5-1	TGCGCCAGCAGGGTAGCCATTACCCCCACCGGGGAGCTGTTTTTT	CASRVAITPTGELFF
TRBJ2-7	11	many	-	TRBV11-2	TGTGCCAGCAGCGCCACCGGGGAGCGGTACTTC	CASSATGERYF
TRBJ2-7	15	many	-	TRBV18	TGTGCCAGCTCACCAGAAACGAGGGTCGGCTACGAGCAGTACTTC	CASSPETRVGYEQYF
TRBJ1-4	14	-	-	TRBV7-9	TGTGCCAGCAGCTTCGACAGGTGGACGGAAAAACTGTTTTTT	CASSFDRWTEKLFF
TRBJ2-7	15	-	-	TRBV6-2/TRBV6-3	TGTGCCAGCACCTACGGAGGGACGGGCTCCTACGAGCAGTACTTC	CASTYGGTGSYEQYF
TRBJ2-1	14	many	-	TRBV9	TGTGCCAGCAGCCCCAGGGTCCTTGGGGGTGAGCAGTTCTTC	CASSPRVLGGEQFF
TRBJ2-5	11	-	-	TRBV29-1	TGCAGCGTTCCCAGAGGAGAGACCCAGTACTTC	CSVPRGETQYF
TRBJ1-5	13	many	TRBD1	TRBV28	TGTGCCAGTCTTCCGGGACAGGATCAGCCCCAGCATTTT	CASLPGQDQPQHF
TRBJ1-1	12	many	-	TRBV7-2	TGTGCCAGCAGCTTATTGGGCACTGAAGCTTTCTTT	CASSLLGTEAFF
TRBJ2-7	14	many	TRBD2	TRBV29-1	TGCAGCGTTTGGGAGGGGAACGGGGGATACGAGCAGTACTTC	CSVWEGNGGYEQYF
TRBJ2-2	14	-	-	TRBV5-5	TGTGCCAGCAGCTTCTGGTCCTACACCGGGGAGCTGTTTTTT	CASSFWSYTGELFF
TRBJ2-1	16	-	-	TRBV19	TGTGCCAGTAGTACTCTTTCCCCCAGCTCCTACAATGAGCAGTTCTTC	CASSTLSPSSYNEQFF
TRBJ2-1	17	many	-	TRBV20-1	TGCAGTGCTAGGGGCCCCGCGTGGAGGGGAGTCGGCAATGAGCAGTTCTTC	CSARGPAWRGVGNEQFF
TRBJ2-6	15	few	-	TRBV3-1	TGTGCCAGCAGCCAAGGGGGCTCTGGGGCCAACGTCCTGACTTTC	CASSQGGSGANVLTF